Presented here are 3 T cell receptor beta chains from one specimen sequenced in a study of OX40 agonist ivuxolimab in advanced cancers. Assay: immunoSEQ multiplex PCR; the TCRdb copy retains only in-frame clones and omits some. Altogether around 70,000 clones are present, 65% to 90% being singletons, with the ten largest covering more than 0.5%. The sequencing here drew on CD4+ or CD8+ T cells sorted from blood, taken in a trial of the OX40 agonist ivuxolimab. These receptors came from an adult with an advanced solid tumor such as melanoma, head and neck, liver or kidney cancer.

This rearrangement joins TRBV4-2 to TRBJ2-5; tentative D call: TRBD2 (5 bases). The CDR3 runs to 15 residues. Per the germline V gene, CDR1 is LGHNA and CDR2 is YNFKEQ. V was trimmed by 1 base and J by 7 bases, leaving 16 bases between them. CDR3 coding DNA: TGTGCCAGCAGCCAAGTCCCCGGACTTGGGCTGACCCAGTACTTC. Residues: CASSQVPGLGLTQYF.

In its sample, this clone was seen once. The V gene is TRBV5-5, the J gene TRBJ1-6, with D tentatively TRBD1 (5 bases). V shed 0 bases and J shed 10 bases, with 14 bases lying between them. The CDR3 sequence is 15 residues long. Germline values: CDR1 SGHKS, CDR2 YYEKEE (reference sequence). The CDR3 reads CASSLEARGTSPLHF. For the CDR3, the DNA is TGTGCCAGCAGCTTGGAGGCTAGGGGCACATCACCCCTCCACTTT.

This chain connects TRBV5-4 to TRBJ2-7; 7 bases align to TRBD1. This CDR3 spans 14 amino acids. J gave up 1 base and V 4 bases, and 5 bases lay outside the gene matches. CDR1 and CDR2 from the germline V gene are SGHNT and YYREEE (reference sequence). CDR3 coding DNA: TGTGCCAGCAGCCAAGGGACAGCTTCCTACGAGCAGTACTTC. Its translation: CASSQGTASYEQYF.